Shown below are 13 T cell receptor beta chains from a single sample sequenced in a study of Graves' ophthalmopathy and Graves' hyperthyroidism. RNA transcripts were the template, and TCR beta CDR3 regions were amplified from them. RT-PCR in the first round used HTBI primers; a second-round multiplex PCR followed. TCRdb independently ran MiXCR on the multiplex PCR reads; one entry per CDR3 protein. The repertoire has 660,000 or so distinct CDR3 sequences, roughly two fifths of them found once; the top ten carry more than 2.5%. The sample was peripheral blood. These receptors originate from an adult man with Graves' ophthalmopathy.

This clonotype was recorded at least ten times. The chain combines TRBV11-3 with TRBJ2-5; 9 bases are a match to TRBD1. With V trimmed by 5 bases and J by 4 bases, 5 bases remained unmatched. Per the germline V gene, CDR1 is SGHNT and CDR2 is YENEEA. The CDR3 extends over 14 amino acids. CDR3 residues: CASSPSTGGETQYF. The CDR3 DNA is TGTGCCAGCAGCCCATCGACAGGGGGAGAGACCCAGTACTTC.

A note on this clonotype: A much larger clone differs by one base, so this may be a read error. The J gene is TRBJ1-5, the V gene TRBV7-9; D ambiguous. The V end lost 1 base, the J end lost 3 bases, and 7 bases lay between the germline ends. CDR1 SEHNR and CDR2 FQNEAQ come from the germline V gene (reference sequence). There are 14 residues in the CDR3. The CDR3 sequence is CASSLGHDNQPQHF. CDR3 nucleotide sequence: TGTGCCAGCAGCTTAGGACACGACAATCAGCCCCAGCATTTT.

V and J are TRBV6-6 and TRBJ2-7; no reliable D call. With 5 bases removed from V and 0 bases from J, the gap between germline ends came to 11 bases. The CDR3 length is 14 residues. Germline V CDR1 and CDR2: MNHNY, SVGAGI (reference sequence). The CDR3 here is CASSEYGFSYEQYF. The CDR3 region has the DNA TGTGCCAGCAGTGAATACGGGTTCTCCTACGAGCAGTACTTC.

This chain's CDR3 is CASSKSSEGLGYTF. DNA of the CDR3: TGTGCCAGCAGCAAGAGTAGTGAAGGGTTGGGCTACACCTTC. The chain links TRBV9 to TRBJ1-2, with D unclear. Germline V gene lookup returns CDR1 SGDLS and CDR2 YYNGEE. The CDR3 is 14 residues long. V lost 4 bases, J lost 8 bases, and 18 bases lay in between.

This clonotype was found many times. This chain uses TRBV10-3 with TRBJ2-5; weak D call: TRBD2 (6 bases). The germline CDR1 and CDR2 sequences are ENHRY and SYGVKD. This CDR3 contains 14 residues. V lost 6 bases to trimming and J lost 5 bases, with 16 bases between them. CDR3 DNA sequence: TGTGCCATCAGCGGGGGTGTTTCAGGGGAGACCCAGTACTTC. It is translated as CAISGGVSGETQYF.

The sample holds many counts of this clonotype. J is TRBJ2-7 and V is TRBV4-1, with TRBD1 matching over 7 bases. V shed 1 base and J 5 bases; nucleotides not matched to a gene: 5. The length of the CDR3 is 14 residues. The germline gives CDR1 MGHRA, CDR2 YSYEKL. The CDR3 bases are TGCGCCAGCAGCCAAGGACAGGGTGGCGACGAGCAGTACTTC. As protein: CASSQGQGGDEQYF.

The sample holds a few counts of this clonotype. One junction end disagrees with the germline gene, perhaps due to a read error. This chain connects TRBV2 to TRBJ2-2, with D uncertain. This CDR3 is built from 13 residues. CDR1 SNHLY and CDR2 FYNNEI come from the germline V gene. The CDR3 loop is CATSAGVSGELFF. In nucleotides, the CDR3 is TGTGCCACCAGTGCTGGGGTATCCGGGGAGCTGTTTTTT.

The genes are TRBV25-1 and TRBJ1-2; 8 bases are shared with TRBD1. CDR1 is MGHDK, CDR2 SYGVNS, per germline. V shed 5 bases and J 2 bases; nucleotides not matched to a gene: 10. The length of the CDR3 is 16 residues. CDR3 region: CASSTSGQGSNYGYTF. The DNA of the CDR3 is TGTGCCAGCAGTACCTCCGGACAGGGATCCAACTATGGCTACACCTTC.

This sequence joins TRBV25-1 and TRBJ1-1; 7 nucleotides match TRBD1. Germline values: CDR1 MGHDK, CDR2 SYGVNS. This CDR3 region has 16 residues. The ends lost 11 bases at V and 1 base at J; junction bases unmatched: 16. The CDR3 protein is CAWSRIRGSTNTEAFF. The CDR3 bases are TGTGCCTGGAGTCGAATCAGGGGGTCGACGAACACTGAAGCTTTCTTT.

CDR3 coding DNA: TGTGCCAGTAGTATCCCAGGGGGGGCTGAAGCTTTCTTT. Translating gives CASSIPGGAEAFF. The gene calls are TRBV19 and TRBJ1-1; 7 positions agree with TRBD1. V gave up 3 bases and J gave up 6 bases; unmatched junction bases: 4. CDR3 length: 13 amino acids. In germline, CDR1 is LNHDA, CDR2 SQIVND (reference sequence).

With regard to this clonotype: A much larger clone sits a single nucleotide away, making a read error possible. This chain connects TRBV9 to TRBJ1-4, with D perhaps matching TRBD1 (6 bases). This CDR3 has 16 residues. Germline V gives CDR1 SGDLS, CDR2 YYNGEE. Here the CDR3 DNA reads TGTGCCAGCAGCGGTAGGGACACTCCAACTAATGAAAAACTGGTTTTT. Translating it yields CASSGRDTPTNEKLVF.

The CDR3 sequence: CASSEGGGETEAFF. The CDR3 DNA follows: TGTGCCAGCAGCGAGGGTGGGGGAGAGACTGAAGCTTTCTTT. The chain carries TRBV2 and TRBJ1-1; tentatively, D is TRBD1 (5 bases). Germline V gene lookup returns CDR1 SNHLY and CDR2 FYNNEI. This CDR3 spans 14 amino acids. V lost 6 bases and J lost 5, with 16 bases in between.

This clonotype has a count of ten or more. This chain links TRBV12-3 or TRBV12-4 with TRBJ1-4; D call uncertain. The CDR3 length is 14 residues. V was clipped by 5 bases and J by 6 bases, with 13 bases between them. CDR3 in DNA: TGTGCCAGCAGTCCCGACGGTTTTGATGAAAAACTGTTTTTT. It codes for CASSPDGFDEKLFF.